Following are 13 T cell receptor beta chains from one sample sequenced in a study of blood T cell repertoires in COVID-19. The assay was immunoSEQ multiplex PCR, and TCRdb's table has in-frame clones only and misses some. The sample holds 200,000 to 250,000 clones, about 84% seen once. Sequenced: PBMCs or T cells enriched from blood (not recorded which). These receptors were obtained from a man in his sixties who had recovered from COVID-19.

This clone was observed once. The rearrangement links TRBV11-3 to TRBJ2-5; TRBD2 aligns across 8 bases. The CDR3 consists of 15 residues. Per germline, CDR1 SGHNT and CDR2 YENEEA. V shed 1 base, J shed 4 bases, and the junction held 5 bases outside the gene matches. The CDR3 is CASSLVAGGVETQYF. For the CDR3, the DNA is TGTGCCAGCAGCTTAGTGGCGGGAGGAGTAGAGACCCAGTACTTC.

The chain joins TRBV4-2 to TRBJ1-2; perhaps TRBD1 as D (5 bases). The CDR3 is 14 residues long. The germline V gene encodes CDR1 LGHNA and CDR2 YNFKEQ. V was cut by 0 bases and J by 0 bases, with 5 bases left in between. CDR3 amino acids: CASSQETANYGYTF. For the CDR3, the DNA is TGTGCCAGCAGCCAAGAGACAGCTAACTATGGCTACACCTTC.

V gene TRBV5-1 combines with J gene TRBJ2-1, with TRBD1 matching over 9 bases. With V trimmed by 3 bases and J by 9 bases, 10 bases remained unmatched. Germline loops: CDR1 SGHRS, CDR2 YFSETQ. The CDR3 spans 15 residues. CDR3 loop: CASSSGQGSRSEQFF. Here the CDR3 DNA reads TGCGCCAGCAGCTCGGGACAGGGAAGCAGGAGTGAGCAGTTCTTC. The whole variable domain, remainder taken from reference TRBV5-1 and TRBJ2-1, is KAGVTQTPRYLIKTRGQQVTLSCSPISGHRSVSWYQQTPGQGLQFLFEYFSETQRNKGNFPGRFSGRQFSNSRSEMNVSTLELGDSALYLCASSSGQGSRSEQFFGPGTRLTVL.

The chain is built from TRBV9 and TRBJ2-7; 7 bases are a match to TRBD2. This CDR3 comprises 15 residues. The germline V gene has CDR1 SGDLS and CDR2 YYNGEE. V dropped 0 bases and J dropped 5; count of bases not matched to a gene: 8. The CDR3 region has the DNA TGTGCCAGCAGCGTAGACGGGACTAATCGGGACGAGCAGTACTTC. Protein product: CASSVDGTNRDEQYF.

The rearrangement links TRBV6-5 to TRBJ1-2, with 7 bases matching TRBD1. CDR3 length: 14 amino acids. Germline assignment: CDR1 MNHEY and CDR2 SVGAGI. The V segment lost 8 bases and the J segment 1 base; nucleotides outside the gene matches: 7. CDR3 in DNA: TGTGCCAGCTTCGACAGGGACATTAACTATGGCTACACCTTC. Translation gives CASFDRDINYGYTF.

This chain connects TRBV5-1 to TRBJ2-1, with D maybe TRBD1 (6 bases). The CDR3 totals 14 residues. The V end was cut by 1 base, the J end by 2 bases, with 7 bases between. CDR1 is SGHRS and CDR2 is YFSETQ in the germline V gene. This CDR3 reads CASSLQGTYNEQFF. The DNA for the CDR3 is TGCGCCAGCAGCTTGCAGGGGACCTACAATGAGCAGTTCTTC.

The chain links TRBV6-5 to TRBJ2-7; tentatively, D is TRBD1 (5 bases). The V end lost 6 bases, the J end lost 0 bases, and 12 bases lay between the germline ends. The germline V gene encodes CDR1 MNHEY and CDR2 SVGAGI. There are 14 residues in the CDR3. The CDR3 bases are TGTGCCAGCAGCCCCACAGGCAGCTCCTACGAGCAGTACTTC. It codes for CASSPTGSSYEQYF.

This chain connects TRBV5-8 to TRBJ1-1; maybe TRBD1 (6 bases). In germline, CDR1 is SGHTS, CDR2 YDEGEE. The CDR3 runs to 15 residues. V was shortened by 2 bases and J by 6 bases, with 17 bases between the two germline ends. The CDR3 sequence is CASSFGWGQRSEAFF. The DNA for the CDR3 is TGTGCCAGCAGCTTTGGATGGGGGCAAAGGTCTGAAGCTTTCTTT.

V usage is TRBV5-6 and J usage is TRBJ1-5; TRBD1 might be the D (5 bases). The CDR3 totals 17 residues. Looked up from germline, CDR1 is SGHDT and CDR2 is YYEEEE. V lost 1 base and J 4 bases, leaving 18 bases between the germline ends. As DNA, the CDR3 is TGTGCCAGCAGCTTGTTTCGTCACCCGGGGGAGAATCAGCCCCAGCATTTT. As protein: CASSLFRHPGENQPQHF. The full variable domain, completed using reference TRBV5-6 and TRBJ1-5, is DAGVTQSPTHLIKTRGQQVTLRCSPKSGHDTVSWYQQALGQGPQFIFQYYEEEERQRGNFPDRFSGHQFPNYSSELNVNALLLGDSALYLCASSLFRHPGENQPQHFGDGTRLSIL.

The rearrangement uses TRBV4-3 and TRBJ2-1, with D tentatively TRBD1 (5 bases). In germline, CDR1 is LGHNA, CDR2 YSLEER. The CDR3 runs 16 residues. V lost 0 bases to trimming and J lost 3 bases, with 12 bases between them. This CDR3 is CASSQESQGVYNEQFF. The CDR3 nucleotides read TGCGCCAGCAGCCAAGAGTCCCAGGGTGTCTACAATGAGCAGTTCTTC.

This rearrangement joins TRBV19 to TRBJ2-1; possibly TRBD2 for D (6 bases). Trimming cost V 8 bases and J 4 bases, with 18 bases left between them. This CDR3 is built from 15 residues. The germline V gene has CDR1 LNHDA and CDR2 SQIVND (reference sequence). CDR3 amino acids: CASADLGREYNEQFF. CDR3 nucleotides: TGTGCCAGTGCCGACCTCGGACGGGAGTACAATGAGCAGTTCTTC. The full variable domain, in which reference TRBV19 and TRBJ2-1 provide the parts outside the CDR3, is DGGITQSPKYLFRKEGQNVTLSCEQNLNHDAMYWYRQDPGQGLRLIYYSQIVNDFQKGDIAEGYSVSREKKESFPLTVTSAQKNPTAFYLCASADLGREYNEQFFGPGTRLTVL.

The chain links TRBV5-1 to TRBJ1-1; 7 nucleotides match TRBD1. J lost 2 bases, V lost 1 base, and 5 bases had no gene match. The CDR3 loop spans 15 amino acids. Germline loops: CDR1 SGHRS, CDR2 YFSETQ. CDR3: CASSLNRGENTEAFF. For the CDR3, the DNA is TGCGCCAGCAGCTTGAACAGGGGAGAAAACACTGAAGCTTTCTTT.

This rearrangement joins TRBV4-2 to TRBJ1-1; D remains ambiguous. Germline-derived CDR1 and CDR2 are LGHNA and YNFKEQ. V lost 1 base to trimming and J lost 0 bases, with 12 bases between them. The CDR3 loop spans 16 amino acids. The CDR3 protein is CASSQGGRRMNTEAFF. CDR3 coding DNA: TGTGCCAGCAGCCAAGGGGGTCGGAGGATGAACACTGAAGCTTTCTTT.